A single sample gave rise to the 15 T cell receptor beta chains below, sequenced in a study of blood T cell repertoires in COVID-19 (TCRdb year 2020). Library generation was performed with the immunoSEQ multiplex PCR assay. Sourced from immuneACCESS, this table was stored by TCRdb with only in-frame sequences that have V and J called. A share of the clones is absent; for the studies checked, an unresolved V gene accounts for under half, and the remainder has no known explanation. This sample has tens of thousands of clones in its table, and roughly 89% of those were observed once. About 52% of the sample is held by the ten biggest clonotypes. Specimen: peripheral blood. Source of these receptors: a human donor with acute or convalescent COVID-19. The donor label of this sample is uncertain.

The chain is built from TRBV7-6 and TRBJ2-1, with 7 bases identical to TRBD2. CDR1 and CDR2 (germline): SGHVS, FNYEAQ. V lost 4 bases to trimming and J lost 3 bases; unmatched junction nucleotides: 12. The length of the CDR3 is 17 residues. This CDR3 is CASSSVIGTTIYNEQFF. CDR3 bases: TGTGCCAGCAGCTCCGTTATCGGGACTACAATCTACAATGAGCAGTTCTTC.

This clone was seen only once. This rearrangement joins TRBV30 to TRBJ2-3; 8 nucleotides match TRBD2. CDR1 and CDR2 (germline): GTSNPN, SVGIG (reference sequence). The CDR3 is made up of 18 amino acids. With V trimmed by 5 bases and J by 0 bases, 16 bases remained unmatched. The CDR3 DNA follows: TGTGCCTGGGGGAGCTTTAGCGGGGATTTTTCTAGCACAGATACGCAGTATTTT. Protein sequence: CAWGSFSGDFSSTDTQYF. Variable domain in full (rest from reference TRBV30 and TRBJ2-3): SQTIHQWPATLVQPVGSPLSLECTVEGTSNPNLYWYRQAAGRGLQLLFYSVGIGQISSEVPQNLSASRPQDRQFILSSKKLLLSDSGFYLCAWGSFSGDFSSTDTQYFGPGTRLTVL.

The V gene is TRBV20-1, the J gene TRBJ2-7, with a tentative D call TRBD2 (6 bases). The germline V and J ends were trimmed by 3 bases and 2 bases, with 17 bases remaining between them. CDR3 length: 15 amino acids. Germline V lookup: CDR1 DFQATT, CDR2 SNEGSKA (reference sequence). This CDR3 is CSASSPGTSTYEQYF. For the CDR3, the DNA is TGCAGTGCTAGTTCCCCCGGGACTTCGACCTACGAGCAGTACTTC.

The chain couples TRBV28 to TRBJ2-2; 7 bases fit TRBD2. Germline V CDR1 and CDR2: MDHEN, SYDVKM. This CDR3 has 16 residues. V gave up 2 bases and J gave up 3 bases; unmatched junction bases: 6. The CDR3 here is CASSLRFGRHTGELFF. The CDR3, as DNA: TGTGCCAGCAGTTTACGATTCGGGAGGCACACCGGGGAGCTGTTTTTT.

The chain carries TRBV10-3 and TRBJ1-2; TRBD1 matches 7 bases. V shed 5 bases, J shed 7 bases, and the junction held 10 bases outside the gene matches. The CDR3 has 14 amino acids. Per germline, CDR1 ENHRY and CDR2 SYGVKD. The CDR3 loop reads CAISIQGKAGGYTF. The CDR3, as DNA: TGTGCCATCAGTATACAGGGGAAGGCAGGTGGCTACACCTTC.

The J gene is TRBJ2-1, the V gene TRBV7-2, with 7 bases matching TRBD2. Germline V gives CDR1 SGHTA, CDR2 FQGNSA. The CDR3 is 19 amino acids. The V segment lost 5 bases and the J segment 8 bases; nucleotides outside the gene matches: 24. CDR3 protein: CASSKAGRSTGTPSDEQFF. For the CDR3, the DNA is TGTGCCAGCAGCAAAGCGGGACGGAGCACCGGGACCCCCTCCGATGAGCAGTTCTTC.

The V call is TRBV6-5, the J call TRBJ1-1; D is undetermined. Germline CDR1 reads MNHEY; CDR2 reads SVGAGI. This CDR3 spans 14 amino acids. Trimming removed 6 bases at V and 1 base at J, with 12 bases between. The CDR3 DNA reads TGTGCCAGCAGGACCTCGGGTACGAACACTGAAGCTTTCTTT. It codes for CASRTSGTNTEAFF.

In this sample, this clone turned up once. V and J are TRBV6-5 and TRBJ1-6, with D unresolved. With 2 bases removed from V and 12 bases from J, the gap between germline ends came to 8 bases. This CDR3 contains 12 residues. The germline V gene encodes CDR1 MNHEY and CDR2 SVGAGI. CDR3 DNA: TGTGCCAGCAGTTACCGGCAGGAACCCCTCCACTTT. Amino acids: CASSYRQEPLHF.

The chain combines TRBV5-4 with TRBJ1-1; TRBD1 might be the D (6 bases). Germline V gene lookup returns CDR1 SGHNT and CDR2 YYREEE (reference sequence). Trimming shortened V by 4 bases and J by 3 bases, and 16 bases separated the two germline ends. The CDR3 consists of 15 residues. CDR3 sequence: CASSTLHEGDTEAFF. Written as DNA, the CDR3 is TGTGCCAGCAGCACCCTTCATGAGGGGGACACTGAAGCTTTCTTT. The variable domain in full, completed from reference TRBV5-4 and TRBJ1-1, reads ETGVTQSPTHLIKTRGQQVTLRCSSQSGHNTVSWYQQALGQGPQFIFQYYREEENGRGNFPPRFSGLQFPNYSSELNVNALELDDSALYLCASSTLHEGDTEAFFGQGTRLTVV.

The chain is built from TRBV27 and TRBJ2-7; a weak D match, TRBD1 (6 bases). The CDR3 length is 14 residues. Trimming cost V 5 bases and J 2 bases, with 13 bases left between them. Germline lookup yields CDR1 MNHEY and CDR2 SMNVEV (reference sequence). CDR3 in amino acids: CASSRTRTAYEQYF. For the CDR3, the DNA is TGTGCCAGCAGTAGAACCCGGACAGCCTACGAGCAGTACTTC.

This sequence joins TRBV9 and TRBJ1-1, with TRBD1 matching 10 bases. Germline V lookup: CDR1 SGDLS, CDR2 YYNGEE. Trimming cost V 0 bases and J 12 bases; bases outside gene matches: 14. The CDR3 contains 16 residues. For the CDR3, the DNA is TGTGCCAGCAGCGTAGGTGAGTCTCGGACAGGGGGTGAGACTTTCTTT. It specifies CASSVGESRTGGETFF.

The CDR3 spells CASSVQGNEQYF. The DNA for the CDR3 is TGTGCCAGCTCAGTACAGGGGAACGAGCAGTACTTC. The chain has TRBV18 and TRBJ2-7, with 7 nucleotides matching TRBD1. V was pared by 5 bases and J by 5 bases, with 3 bases of the junction left unmatched. The CDR3 covers 12 residues. In germline, CDR1 is KGHSH, CDR2 LQKENI.

The chain is built from TRBV3-1 (or the pseudogene TRBV3-2) and TRBJ1-1, with a tentative D call TRBD1 (6 bases). Germline V gives CDR1 LGHDT, CDR2 YNNKEL (reference sequence). The CDR3 covers 15 residues. V lost 4 bases and J lost 1, with 13 bases in between. In DNA, the CDR3 is TGTGCCAGCAGCCGCCTGGGGGCGCGGAACACTGAAGCTTTCTTT. It yields the protein CASSRLGARNTEAFF.

This clone was seen only once. The rearrangement joins TRBV5-6 to TRBJ2-1; tentatively, D is TRBD1 (6 bases). Trimming pared 0 bases from V and 6 bases from J, leaving 7 bases between. This CDR3 is built from 13 residues. Germline V gives CDR1 SGHDT, CDR2 YYEEEE. The CDR3 region is CASSLVGGNEQFF. CDR3 bases: TGTGCCAGCAGCTTGGTAGGGGGCAATGAGCAGTTCTTC.

The rearrangement uses TRBV7-3 and TRBJ1-2; D might be TRBD1 (5 bases). The CDR3 is made up of 16 amino acids. V lost 5 bases to trimming and J lost 1 base, with 17 bases between them. Germline values: CDR1 SGHTA, CDR2 FQGTGA. The CDR3 protein is CASSPRGGSNNYGYTF. Written as DNA, the CDR3 is TGTGCCAGCAGCCCCCGGGGGGGGAGCAATAACTATGGCTACACCTTC.